These 26 T cell receptor beta chains were sequenced from one sample in a study of T cells expressing NK-cell markers (dated by TCRdb to about 2020). Receptor amplification or capture employed 5' RACE. The run used an Illumina HiSeq 2000. Based on TCRdb reprocessing of the reads, there is one entry per CDR3 protein sequence, and DNA is missing. The table for this sample records about 740 distinct CDR3 sequences. The ten top clones hold around 82% of the sample. The sample comprised blood T cells: a sorted CD56 or NKG2C T cell subset, CD4+ or CD8+ T cells, or bulk PBMC T cells (not recorded which). Source of these receptors: a man aged 18 to 70 in good health.

The chain carries TRBV13 and TRBJ2-3. The CDR3 loop spans 15 amino acids. CDR1 and CDR2 from the germline V gene are PRHDT and FYEKMQ (reference sequence). CDR3 region: CASSVHLRAEDTQYF.

According to its frequency, this clonotype is large (0.1 to 1%). The genes are TRBV9 and TRBJ2-7; the TCRdb D gene call, TRBD1, has no DNA to confirm it. Germline V gene sequence: CDR1 SGDLS, CDR2 YYNGEE. This CDR3 is 18 amino acids long. CDR3 sequence: CASSPTRHGDRGMYEQYF. The whole variable domain, filled in from reference TRBV9 and TRBJ2-7, reads DSGVTQTPKHLITATGQRVTLRCSPRSGDLSVYWYQQSLDQGLQFLIQYYNGEERAKGNILERFSAQQFPDLHSELNLSSLELGDSALYFCASSPTRHGDRGMYEQYFGPGTRLTVT.

The gene calls are TRBV4-1 and TRBJ2-7. This CDR3 spans 12 amino acids. Germline V gives CDR1 MGHRA, CDR2 YSYEKL. The CDR3 loop reads CASSPGGYEQYF.

The rearrangement links TRBV5-1 to TRBJ1-2. Germline CDR1 reads SGHRS; CDR2 reads YFSETQ. The CDR3 contains 13 residues. CDR3 loop: CASSLDVHYGYTF.

Its frequency marks this clonotype as large. The chain is built from TRBV5-1 and TRBJ2-7; absent DNA, TCRdb's TRBD1 call cannot be checked. Germline lookup yields CDR1 SGHRS and CDR2 YFSETQ. The CDR3 totals 14 residues. The CDR3 here is CASSPGTGDYEQYF.

This chain links TRBV5-5 with TRBJ1-4. The CDR3 runs to 13 residues. Looked up from germline, CDR1 is SGHKS and CDR2 is YYEKEE (reference sequence). CDR3 protein: CASSPAVGEKLFF.

The V gene is TRBV27, the J gene TRBJ2-3; TCRdb lists TRBD1, though no DNA is available to test this call. The V gene's germline CDR1 is MNHEY and CDR2 SMNVEV (reference sequence). This CDR3 has 16 residues. The CDR3 sequence: CASSLLDRGLGDTQYF.

Considering frequency, this clonotype is medium-sized. The chain combines TRBV10-3 with TRBJ1-4. CDR3 length: 13 residues. Germline V CDR1 and CDR2: ENHRY, SYGVKD. The CDR3 reads CAISGGQGEKLFF.

The chain uses TRBV10-3 and TRBJ2-1. CDR1 is ENHRY, CDR2 SYGVKD, per germline. This CDR3 region has 16 residues. CDR3 sequence: CAISEGTTRSYNEQFF.

This clonotype shows up as medium-sized by frequency. The chain recombines TRBV5-5 with TRBJ2-2; TCRdb's assignment of TRBD1 cannot be checked, as there is no DNA. The CDR3 covers 14 residues. CDR1 and CDR2 from the germline V gene are SGHKS and YYEKEE (reference sequence). CDR3 residues: CASSSGTGTGELFF.

This clonotype ranks as medium-sized (0.01 to 0.1%) in terms of frequency. J is TRBJ1-2 and V is TRBV5-1. The CDR3 runs to 16 residues. Germline-derived CDR1 and CDR2 are SGHRS and YFSETQ. Here the CDR3 reads CASSLTGGGANYGYTF. Together with reference TRBV5-1 and TRBJ1-2, the CDR3 gives the full variable domain: KAGVTQTPRYLIKTRGQQVTLSCSPISGHRSVSWYQQTPGQGLQFLFEYFSETQRNKGNFPGRFSGRQFSNSRSEMNVSTLELGDSALYLCASSLTGGGANYGYTFGSGTRLTVV.

V is TRBV5-1 and J is TRBJ2-5; TCRdb proposes TRBD2, but this gene call is untestable without DNA. Germline CDR1 and CDR2: SGHRS and YFSETQ. This CDR3 is 18 amino acids long. This CDR3 reads CASSLRAWIAGSGETQYF.

The chain links TRBV5-4 to TRBJ1-2. Germline V gene sequence: CDR1 SGHNT, CDR2 YYREEE (reference sequence). The CDR3 loop spans 13 amino acids. The chain's CDR3 is CASSLDRNYGYTF.

The chain has TRBV6-5 and TRBJ1-1. The CDR3 has 15 amino acids. The germline V gene has CDR1 MNHEY and CDR2 SVGAGI. The CDR3 reads CASSYSGLLNTEAFF.

This clonotype ranks as medium-sized in terms of frequency. The chain uses TRBV7-2 and TRBJ2-5; TCRdb proposes TRBD2, but this gene call is untestable without DNA. This CDR3 contains 15 residues. CDR1 and CDR2 (germline): SGHTA, FQGNSA. CDR3 sequence: CASSPGVLGRETQYF.

This chain links TRBV5-1 with TRBJ2-5; the TRBD2 assignment by TCRdb is unverifiable without DNA. CDR1 is SGHRS and CDR2 is YFSETQ in the germline V gene. The CDR3 contains 17 residues. This CDR3 is CASSFNSGLADQETQYF.

Measured by frequency, this clonotype is large. V is TRBV13 and J is TRBJ2-2. This CDR3 has 16 amino acids. Germline V lookup: CDR1 PRHDT, CDR2 FYEKMQ (reference sequence). The CDR3 protein is CASSLAGNWNTGELFF.

This clonotype ranks as large in terms of frequency. This sequence joins TRBV13 and TRBJ1-6. Germline CDR1 and CDR2: PRHDT and FYEKMQ (reference sequence). This CDR3 region has 12 residues. The CDR3 spells CASSAYNSPLHF. Combining the CDR3 with reference TRBV13 and TRBJ1-6 gives the whole variable domain AAGVIQSPRHLIKEKRETATLKCYPIPRHDTVYWYQQGPGQDPQFLISFYEKMQSDKGSIPDRFSAQQFSDYHSELNMSSLELGDSALYFCASSAYNSPLHFGNGTRLTVT.

V usage is TRBV2 and J usage is TRBJ1-6; checking the TCRdb D call of TRBD1 is not possible without DNA. Germline V gene sequence: CDR1 SNHLY, CDR2 FYNNEI. The CDR3 is 18 residues long. CDR3 in amino acids: CASNNSPRGQRGFSPLHF.

CDR3 protein: CASSLAPDAEDTQYF. This chain uses TRBV7-8 with TRBJ2-3. The V gene's germline CDR1 is SGHVS and CDR2 FQNEAQ. The CDR3 is 15 amino acids. Full variable domain (outside the CDR3, taken from reference TRBV7-8 and TRBJ2-3): GAGVSQSPRYKVAKRGQDVALRCDPISGHVSLFWYQQALGQGPEFLTYFQNEAQLDKSGLPSDRFFAERPEGSVSTLKIQRTQQEDSAVYLCASSLAPDAEDTQYFGPGTRLTVL.

This clonotype shows up as medium-sized (0.01 to 0.1%) by frequency. V usage is TRBV7-6 and J usage is TRBJ2-3. The CDR3 totals 15 residues. Germline CDR1 and CDR2: SGHVS and FNYEAQ. This chain's CDR3 is CASSLEAYPSNTQYF.

This clonotype shows up as medium-sized by frequency. The chain combines TRBV2 with TRBJ2-3. The CDR3 is 16 amino acids. Germline V gene lookup returns CDR1 SNHLY and CDR2 FYNNEI. The CDR3 sequence: CASSYSGKILTDTQYF.

This sequence joins TRBV6-2 or TRBV6-3 and TRBJ1-6; TCRdb selects TRBD1, and the lack of DNA leaves this call unchecked. The CDR3 contains 15 residues. Looked up from germline, CDR1 is MNHEY and CDR2 is SVGEGT. This CDR3 reads CASRPRGRWDSPLHF.

The V and J genes are TRBV12-3 or TRBV12-4 and TRBJ2-1; lacking DNA, the TRBD2 call made by TCRdb goes unchecked. The CDR3 length is 13 residues. CDR3 region: CASSLDGTLEQFF.

Its frequency marks this clonotype as medium-sized. The rearrangement uses TRBV5-5 and TRBJ2-4. The germline CDR1 and CDR2 sequences are SGHKS and YYEKEE (reference sequence). CDR3 length: 14 residues. This CDR3 is CASSLVAAKNIQYF.

This clonotype counts as medium-sized by frequency. The gene calls are TRBV27 and TRBJ1-6; the TCRdb call, TRBD1, lacks DNA for checking. The CDR3 runs to 17 residues. Germline-derived CDR1 and CDR2 are MNHEY and SMNVEV (reference sequence). The CDR3 region is CASSLRGQTRYNSPLHF.